A selection of T cell receptor beta chains follows, all from one sample in a study of cytomegalovirus exposure and HLA in healthy donors. TCRdb's table, derived via immunoSEQ multiplex PCR, lists solely in-frame clones and lacks some. Here the sample table reports around 60,000 clones. The sequencing sample was made of PBMCs. The receptors stem from a woman aged 18-29 years in good health and CMV-seronegative. The CDR3 runs from the conserved cysteine through the conserved F or W. A D gene is named only where the DNA matches it firmly.

v_call	j_call	cdr3_length	d_call	cdr3_nt	cdr3_aa
TRBV10-3	TRBJ1-1	12	-	TGTGCCGCCCTCGGAGTGAACACTGAAGCTTTCTTT	CAALGVNTEAFF
TRBV18	TRBJ2-6	16	TRBD1	TGTGCCAGCTCACGACAGGGAACCTCCGGGGCCAACGTCCTGACTTTC	CASSRQGTSGANVLTF
TRBV19	TRBJ1-2	11	-	TGTGCCAGTAGTTTACATTATGGCTACACCTTC	CASSLHYGYTF
TRBV6-1	TRBJ2-3	14	-	TGTGCCAGCAGTGGGGGGCCGACGGCAGATACGCAGTATTTT	CASSGGPTADTQYF
TRBV25-1	TRBJ2-7	15	-	TGTGCCAGCAGTGAAGGACAGACGAGCGCCTACGAGCAGTACTTC	CASSEGQTSAYEQYF
TRBV7-3	TRBJ2-7	13	-	TGTGCCAGCAGCTATAGCGGTACCTACGAGCAGTACTTC	CASSYSGTYEQYF
TRBV4-1	TRBJ2-1	17	-	TGCGCCAGCAGCCCTGGCGGCGGGCAGATCTACTACAATGAGCAGTTCTTC	CASSPGGGQIYYNEQFF
TRBV2	TRBJ1-1	16	-	TGTGCCAGCAGTCGTGGACTGGATATACAGAACACTGAAGCTTTCTTT	CASSRGLDIQNTEAFF
TRBV6-1	TRBJ2-1	13	TRBD2	TGTGCCAGCAAGGGGACTAGCTTCCATGAGCAGTTCTTC	CASKGTSFHEQFF
TRBV12-5	TRBJ2-5	14	-	TGTGCTAGTGGTTTTGCCGTTAGCCAAGAGACCCAGTACTTC	CASGFAVSQETQYF
TRBV28	TRBJ2-7	13	-	TGTGCCAGCAGCCGGGACACCTCCTACGAGCAGTACTTC	CASSRDTSYEQYF
TRBV6-1	TRBJ2-2	14	-	TGTGCCAGCAGTCAGGTTATCGGGAAGGGGGAGCTGTTTTTT	CASSQVIGKGELFF
TRBV7-6	TRBJ1-1	13	-	TGTGCCAGCAGCTTCTCCAGGGGCGCTGAGGCTTTCTTT	CASSFSRGAEAFF
TRBV9	TRBJ2-7	15	TRBD2	TGTGCCAGCAGCGGCCCGTCGGGGGGACCCTACGAGCAGTACTTC	CASSGPSGGPYEQYF
TRBV5-6	TRBJ1-1	14	-	TGTGCCAGCAGCTTGGAGGCGTGGGGCACTGAAGATTTCTTT	CASSLEAWGTEDFF
TRBV29-1	TRBJ1-2	12	-	TGCAGCGTTGAAGAGGGGGGGGATGGCTACACCTTC	CSVEEGGDGYTF
TRBV25-1	TRBJ1-5	12	-	TGTGCCTGCCAGGGCGTCGATCAGCCCCAGCATTTT	CACQGVDQPQHF
TRBV9	TRBJ1-1	15	-	TGTGCCAGCAGCGTAGGGGAAGGGAGGAACACTGAAGCTTTCTTT	CASSVGEGRNTEAFF
TRBV11-2	TRBJ1-1	16	TRBD1	TGTGCCAGCAGCTCGGAATCCGGGACAGGGGACCCTGAAGCTTTCTTT	CASSSESGTGDPEAFF
TRBV7-9	TRBJ2-6	14	-	TGTGCCAGCAGCTCCCTTGAGGGGGCCAACGTCCTGACTTTC	CASSSLEGANVLTF
TRBV29-1	TRBJ2-1	14	-	TGCAGCGCCCCCCGGGTAGAGGTATTCAATGAGCAGTTCTTC	CSAPRVEVFNEQFF
TRBV19	TRBJ2-7	16	TRBD2	TGTGCCAGTAGTTCTAGCGGGTCACGAAGCTCCTACGAGCAGTACTTC	CASSSSGSRSSYEQYF
TRBV18	TRBJ1-5	15	TRBD1	TGTGCCAGCTCACCGATGGGACAGGGGGCTCAGCCCCAGCATTTT	CASSPMGQGAQPQHF
TRBV29-1	TRBJ1-1	11	-	TGCAGCGGCTACAGTAACACTGAAGCTTTCTTT	CSGYSNTEAFF
TRBV25-1	TRBJ2-4	16	-	TGTGCCAGCAGCCCGGACAGCACGTTAGCCAAAAACATTCAGTACTTC	CASSPDSTLAKNIQYF
TRBV7-3	TRBJ2-3	14	TRBD2	TGTGCCAGCAGCCGGGGGGGTGGTACAGATACGCAGTATTTT	CASSRGGGTDTQYF
TRBV25-1	TRBJ2-7	12	-	TGTGCCAGCAGCGGGAACTCCTACGAGCAGTACTTC	CASSGNSYEQYF
TRBV4-1	TRBJ1-1	14	TRBD1	TGCGCCAGCAGCCAGACAGGGGTAGACACTGAAGCTTTCTTT	CASSQTGVDTEAFF
TRBV25-1	TRBJ2-1	15	TRBD2	TGTGCCAGCAGTGACGGAGCGGGAGACGACAATGAGCAGTTCTTC	CASSDGAGDDNEQFF
TRBV30	TRBJ2-5	15	TRBD2	TGTGCCTGGAGAGCGGGGGGGCTTCGTCGAGAGACCCAGTACTTC	CAWRAGGLRRETQYF
TRBV14	TRBJ1-2	15	-	TGTGCCAGCAGCCTCGGCGAGGCCCTCAACTATGGCTACACCTTC	CASSLGEALNYGYTF
TRBV29-1	TRBJ1-1	13	-	TGCAGCGTTGAAGGAGCCCTGAACACTGAAGCTTTCTTT	CSVEGALNTEAFF
TRBV30	TRBJ2-7	13	-	TGTGCCTGGAGTGAAGGCAGCGCCTACGAGCAGTACTTC	CAWSEGSAYEQYF
TRBV5-1	TRBJ1-1	12	-	TGCGCCAGCAGAGTGGGGGGCACTGAAGCTTTCTTT	CASRVGGTEAFF
TRBV2	TRBJ1-5	15	TRBD1	TGTGCCAGCAGTGAACTAGGGGACAGCTATCAGCCCCAGCATTTT	CASSELGDSYQPQHF
TRBV28	TRBJ1-2	13	-	TGTGCCAGCAGTTTGGGGCAGGGATATGGCTACACCTTC	CASSLGQGYGYTF
TRBV25-1	TRBJ1-3	15	TRBD1	TGTGCCAGCAGTGGTCAGGGGGATGATGGAAACACCATATATTTT	CASSGQGDDGNTIYF